This entry lists 10 T cell receptor beta chains sequenced from one sample in a study of a mutant IDH1 vaccine in newly diagnosed glioma. This table comes from immunoSEQ multiplex PCR, and its TCRdb copy is limited to in-frame clones, with some not included. The sample shows about 69,000 clones, 80% to 90% of them seen only once. Time point: baseline, week 1 (first vaccination visit). Treatment indicated: pre-vaccination baseline after standard-of-care therapy. The sample was PBMCs, taken from a glioma patient treated with radiotherapy, temozolomide or both. These receptors were taken from a man aged 25-40 years with glioma.

The CDR3 region has the DNA TGTGCCAGCAGCTTAACTTCGGGGGGGCTGAAAAAGAATGAGCAGTTCTTC. Amino acids: CASSLTSGGLKKNEQFF. This chain connects TRBV7-9 to TRBJ2-1; the match to TRBD2 covers 8 bases. Germline V lookup: CDR1 SEHNR, CDR2 FQNEAQ (reference sequence). The V gene end was trimmed by 2 bases and the J gene end by 7 bases; junction bases not matched to a gene: 13. The CDR3 length is 17 residues.

This rearrangement joins TRBV5-5 to TRBJ1-4; D gene uncertain. CDR3 length equals 15 residues. V gave up 4 bases and J gave up 5 bases, with 15 bases separating them. Germline assignment: CDR1 SGHKS and CDR2 YYEKEE (reference sequence). CDR3 coding DNA: TGTGCCAGCAGCCCCCCGGGAAGGATCAATGAAAAACTGTTTTTT. It yields the protein CASSPPGRINEKLFF.

The chain is built from TRBV5-5 and TRBJ1-2; D is possibly TRBD1 (5 bases). The CDR3 has 19 residues. CDR1 SGHKS and CDR2 YYEKEE come from the germline V gene (reference sequence). With 1 base removed from V and 1 base from J, the gap between germline ends came to 23 bases. The CDR3 here is CASSLTRNRIGGGNYGYTF. DNA of the CDR3: TGTGCCAGCAGCTTGACTCGGAACAGGATTGGGGGAGGTAACTATGGCTACACCTTC.

V and J are TRBV6-1 and TRBJ1-2; 9 nucleotides agree with TRBD1. V shed 1 base and J 8 bases; nucleotides not matched to a gene: 8. The CDR3 is 15 amino acids. The germline CDR1 and CDR2 sequences are MNHNS and SASEGT. The CDR3 DNA is TGTGCCAGCAGTGAAGACAGGGGGCTAGGAGGAGGCTACACCTTC. Protein: CASSEDRGLGGGYTF.

The rearrangement links TRBV11-2 to TRBJ2-5; D gene unclear. V shed 5 bases and J shed 0 bases, with 10 bases lying between them. The CDR3 extends over 14 amino acids. Germline assignment: CDR1 SGHAT and CDR2 FQNNGV. For the CDR3, the DNA is TGTGCCAGCAGCGGCCCCCGATACCAAGAGACCCAGTACTTC. This translates into CASSGPRYQETQYF.

V gene TRBV28 combines with J gene TRBJ2-7; D not certain. Trimming removed 4 bases at V and 2 bases at J, with 15 bases between. The germline gives CDR1 MDHEN, CDR2 SYDVKM. This CDR3 has 15 residues. In DNA, the CDR3 is TGTGCCAGCAGTTCCAACATGAACGGCGCCTACGAGCAGTACTTC. It specifies CASSSNMNGAYEQYF.

The genes are TRBV7-2 and TRBJ2-7; 10 bases are a match to TRBD1. In germline, CDR1 is SGHTA, CDR2 FQGNSA. With 4 bases clipped from V and 2 bases from J, the junction kept 5 bases outside the gene matches. This CDR3 is 15 amino acids long. The CDR3 DNA is TGTGCCAGCAGCTCGCGACAGGGGGCAACCTACGAGCAGTACTTC. It is translated as CASSSRQGATYEQYF.

The chain combines TRBV29-1 with TRBJ2-3; 7 bases map to TRBD2. The V gene's germline CDR1 is SQVTM and CDR2 ANQGSEA. The CDR3 length is 13 residues. V shed 8 bases and J 5 bases; nucleotides not matched to a gene: 10. CDR3 sequence: CSHRDWGGDTQYF. In nucleotides, the CDR3 is TGCAGCCATCGGGACTGGGGGGGAGATACGCAGTATTTT.

The chain carries TRBV30 and TRBJ2-7; D remains unclear. This CDR3 is 13 amino acids long. Trimming took 1 base from V and 0 from J, leaving 7 bases between them. In germline, CDR1 is GTSNPN, CDR2 SVGIG (reference sequence). The CDR3 DNA sequence: TGTGCCTGGAGTGCCGGACCCTCCTACGAGCAGTACTTC. This codes for CAWSAGPSYEQYF.

The chain carries TRBV10-3 and TRBJ2-3; D is unclear. V was clipped by 2 bases and J by 5 bases, with 14 bases between them. CDR1 and CDR2 from the germline V gene are ENHRY and SYGVKD. The CDR3 sequence is 15 residues long. CDR3 nucleotides: TGTGCCATCAGTGAGGAGTCGGCAGAAAGAGATACGCAGTATTTT. This translates into CAISEESAERDTQYF.